This note documents a single T cell receptor beta chain sequence. Antigen specificity is unknown. In TCRdb, the 5' RACE reads were re-called with MiXCR into one record per CDR3 protein. The sample records 540,000 or so distinct CDR3 sequences, about a fifth being singletons. The data belong to a study of identical twins. Findings of the study overall: Zero-insertion results could be subject to partial confounding by invariant MAIT and iNKT cells. High-abundance cord blood beta clonotypes had fewer insertions; memory repertoires showed none.

The CDR3 is 14 residues long. V was pared by 5 bases and J by 4 bases, with 11 bases between. This sample also belongs to another study, concerning yellow fever vaccine responses in identical twins. That work adds: Each twin's T cell response to the vaccine was reported to look partly convergent and partly personalized.

The chain couples TRBV12-3 or TRBV12-4 to TRBJ2-2; tentatively, D is TRBD2 (5 bases). Input material: CD4+ T cells sorted from blood. This TCR was recovered from a woman aged 18-29 years in good health. CDR3 bases: TGTGCCAGCAGTGGAGGTATCGCCACCGGGGAGCTGTTTTTT. Its translation is CASSGGIATGELFF.